Listed here are 19 T cell receptor beta chains from one sample, sequenced in a study of control samples from healthy donors and cancer patients. The method was immunoSEQ multiplex PCR; TCRdb's version includes in-frame clones alone and lacks a portion of them. Altogether approximately 170,000 clones are present, around nine tenths being singletons, with the ten largest covering 4.9%. The sample consisted of blood. The origin of the receptors is a woman in her thirties in good health.

This chain links TRBV2 with TRBJ2-7; TRBD2 aligns across 9 bases. The CDR3 spans 15 residues. The germline CDR1 and CDR2 sequences are SNHLY and FYNNEI. V trimming: 1 base; J trimming: 4 bases; junction bases outside the gene matches: 5. The CDR3 DNA reads TGTGCCAGCAGTGAAGGGGCGCGGGGGGGGTACGAGCAGTACTTC. This encodes CASSEGARGGYEQYF.

V is TRBV3-1 (or the pseudogene TRBV3-2) and J is TRBJ2-2; no firm D call. V was pared by 1 base and J by 7 bases, with 7 bases between. The germline CDR1 and CDR2 sequences are LGHDT and YNNKEL (reference sequence). The CDR3 contains 13 residues. CDR3 DNA: TGTGCCAGCAGCCAAGGAGATAGCGGGGAGCTGTTTTTT. It codes for CASSQGDSGELFF.

The chain combines TRBV10-1 with TRBJ1-5; the D gene is possibly TRBD1 (5 bases). Germline values: CDR1 WNHNN, CDR2 SYGVQD (reference sequence). The CDR3 contains 18 residues. Trimming left V 7 bases short and J 0 bases short, with 22 bases between. CDR3 nucleotide sequence: TGCGCCAGCATTCGTCCGCGCCGGGGGGGTAATAGCAATCAGCCCCAGCATTTT. Protein product: CASIRPRRGGNSNQPQHF.

The V call is TRBV11-2, the J call TRBJ2-5, with TRBD2 matching 7 bases. V was pared by 2 bases and J by 1 base, with 7 bases of the junction left unmatched. CDR1 is SGHAT, CDR2 FQNNGV, per germline. This CDR3 is 16 amino acids long. The CDR3 is CASSLLLSGVQETQYF. The CDR3 nucleotides read TGTGCCAGCAGCTTATTGTTGAGCGGGGTCCAAGAGACCCAGTACTTC.

The chain is built from TRBV7-9 and TRBJ2-1; 9 nucleotides align to TRBD1. This CDR3 has 15 amino acids. Per germline, CDR1 SEHNR and CDR2 FQNEAQ (reference sequence). V shed 5 bases, J shed 10 bases, and the junction held 12 bases outside the gene matches. In DNA form, the CDR3 reads TGTGCCAGCAGCGAGGGACAGGGAGACCCCCAGGAGCAGTTCTTC. Its translation is CASSEGQGDPQEQFF.

This chain joins TRBV11-2 and TRBJ2-2; 8 bases align to TRBD1. Germline CDR1 reads SGHAT; CDR2 reads FQNNGV. CDR3 size: 15 residues. Trimming removed 6 bases from V and 6 bases from J; junction bases left unmatched: 9. The CDR3 sequence: CASRYQTGDPGELFF. CDR3 bases: TGTGCCAGCAGATACCAGACAGGGGATCCCGGGGAGCTGTTTTTT.

The rearrangement links TRBV14 to TRBJ2-3; D is ambiguous. The CDR3 runs to 14 residues. Germline V gene sequence: CDR1 SGHDN, CDR2 FVKESK. The V end was cut by 4 bases, the J end by 4 bases, with 12 bases between. The CDR3 region is CASSRSRIADTQYF. The CDR3 DNA reads as TGTGCCAGCAGCCGGTCAAGAATCGCAGATACGCAGTATTTT.

This chain joins TRBV2 and TRBJ2-4, with no clear D. Trimming left V 1 base short and J 0 bases short, with 7 bases between. Germline CDR1 is SNHLY and CDR2 is FYNNEI. CDR3 length: 15 amino acids. The CDR3 DNA sequence: TGTGCCAGCAGTGAAGTAAGCCTAGCCAAAAACATTCAGTACTTC. Its translation is CASSEVSLAKNIQYF.

The chain carries TRBV29-1 and TRBJ1-1, with 12 bases aligning to TRBD1. Trimming at V came to 6 bases and at J to 3 bases, leaving 5 bases not matched to a gene. This CDR3 is 14 amino acids long. CDR1 is SQVTM and CDR2 is ANQGSEA in the germline V gene. The CDR3 DNA reads as TGCAGCGTCAGGGGACAGGGGGCGGACACTGAAGCTTTCTTT. Amino acids: CSVRGQGADTEAFF.

This chain joins TRBV21-1 and TRBJ2-7; TRBD1 reflects the table's D call only, with no check against the DNA. TRBV21-1 constitutes a pseudogene. CDR3 length: 13 residues. The CDR3 region has the DNA TGTGCCAGCAGCAAAGGCCGACACTACGAGCAGTACGTC. As protein: CASSKGRHYEQYV.

The chain links TRBV10-3 to TRBJ2-7; tentative D call: TRBD2 (5 bases). The germline CDR1 and CDR2 sequences are ENHRY and SYGVKD. The germline V and J ends were trimmed by 2 bases and 2 bases, with 10 bases remaining between them. The CDR3 has 14 residues. The CDR3 protein is CAISEAGVAYEQYF. In DNA form, the CDR3 reads TGTGCCATCAGTGAGGCCGGGGTAGCCTACGAGCAGTACTTC.

The chain recombines TRBV19 with TRBJ2-1, with 10 bases aligning to TRBD2. Losses at the gene ends were 5 bases for V and 3 bases for J; bases not matched to a gene: 4. There are 15 residues in the CDR3. CDR1 and CDR2 from the germline V gene are LNHDA and SQIVND (reference sequence). The DNA of the CDR3 is TGTGCCAGTAGTCCCTGGACTAGCGGCTACAATGAGCAGTTCTTC. Protein product: CASSPWTSGYNEQFF.

The rearrangement joins TRBV15 to TRBJ2-2; 7 bases are a match to TRBD1. The V and J ends lost 8 bases and 9 bases, in that order; junction bases with no gene match: 12. The CDR3 consists of 14 residues. CDR1 is LNHNV, CDR2 YYDKDF, per germline (reference sequence). CDR3 loop: CATGLGRGTRELFF. DNA for the CDR3: TGTGCCACCGGACTTGGCAGGGGGACCCGGGAGCTGTTTTTT.

The chain employs TRBV10-3 and TRBJ1-1; unclear D gene. This CDR3 contains 14 residues. CDR1 is ENHRY and CDR2 is SYGVKD in the germline V gene. V was trimmed by 3 bases and J by 0 bases, leaving 8 bases between them. DNA of the CDR3: TGTGCCATCAGTGACGGCAGCGTGAACACTGAAGCTTTCTTT. Amino acid sequence: CAISDGSVNTEAFF.

This sequence joins TRBV24-1 and TRBJ1-2; 10 nucleotides line up with TRBD1. The J segment lost 4 bases and the V segment lost 4 bases, leaving 11 bases of the junction unmatched. Germline V CDR1 and CDR2: KGHDR, SFDVKD. This CDR3 is built from 17 residues. The CDR3 reads CATSDSGTGALSYGYTF. The CDR3 DNA is TGTGCCACCAGTGACTCCGGGACAGGGGCTCTCTCCTATGGCTACACCTTC.

The chain carries TRBV5-1 and TRBJ2-7; tentative D call: TRBD1 (6 bases). CDR3 length: 15 residues. V lost 0 bases and J lost 3, with 13 bases in between. Looked up from germline, CDR1 is SGHRS and CDR2 is YFSETQ. The CDR3 is CASSLDTGPLYEQYF. The CDR3 DNA sequence: TGCGCCAGCAGCTTGGACACAGGGCCCCTCTACGAGCAGTACTTC.

This chain links TRBV2 with TRBJ2-4, with D hard to call. The V end was cut by 4 bases, the J end by 7 bases, with 5 bases between. CDR3 length: 11 amino acids. Germline CDR1 and CDR2: SNHLY and FYNNEI. The CDR3, as DNA: TGTGCCAGCAGTGGAAAGAACATTCAGTACTTC. This sequence encodes CASSGKNIQYF.

This chain joins TRBV11-2 and TRBJ2-7; perhaps TRBD1 as D (5 bases). This CDR3 contains 19 residues. CDR1 and CDR2 from the germline V gene are SGHAT and FQNNGV. Between the trimmed V and J ends, which lost 4 bases and 0 bases, there was a span of 25 bases. In DNA form, the CDR3 reads TGTGCCAGCAGCTCAATCCCCGGACACGGAGCTTTTAACTCCTACGAGCAGTACTTC. Amino acids: CASSSIPGHGAFNSYEQYF.

The CDR3 sequence: CASSFQGGNNQPQHF. The DNA of the CDR3 is TGTGCCAGCAGTTTTCAGGGGGGGAACAATCAGCCCCAGCATTTT. The chain couples TRBV28 to TRBJ1-5; the match to TRBD1 covers 7 bases. Germline V lookup: CDR1 MDHEN, CDR2 SYDVKM. The V segment lost 3 bases and the J segment 3 bases; nucleotides outside the gene matches: 5. The CDR3 totals 15 residues.